A single sample gave rise to the 9 T cell receptor beta chains below, sequenced in a study of blood T cells in healthy people across ages. Combining a sample-barcoded 5' primer with a J-beta primer mix, a second PCR ran for roughly 7 to 11 cycles. In TCRdb, the 5' RACE reads were re-called with MiXCR into one record per CDR3 protein. Seen here are approximately 600,000 distinct CDR3 sequences, under 65% observed once, and the top ten hold roughly 34%. Sequenced material: blood. These receptors originate from a man between 60 and 70 years old in good health.

This clonotype was observed many times. V is TRBV6-6 and J is TRBJ2-1, with D perhaps matching TRBD1 (6 bases). The germline V gene has CDR1 MNHNY and CDR2 SVGAGI (reference sequence). CDR3 length: 15 amino acids. V was pared by 4 bases and J by 2 bases, with 12 bases between. The CDR3 DNA is TGTGCCAGCAGTTCTAGGACAGAAACCTACAATGAGCAGTTCTTC. It translates to CASSSRTETYNEQFF.

The chain combines TRBV6-5 with TRBJ2-7, with TRBD1 matching over 9 bases. Germline CDR1 reads MNHEY; CDR2 reads SVGAGI. Germline trimming cut 4 bases from V and 1 base from J; bases unmatched to any gene: 5. There are 15 residues in the CDR3. CDR3 in DNA: TGTGCCAGCAGTTCTCCCGGGACAGGGTCCTACGAGCAGTACTTC. This gives the protein CASSSPGTGSYEQYF.

CDR3 amino acids: CSANTRWAQETQYF. The CDR3 nucleotides read TGCAGTGCAAATACACGTTGGGCACAAGAGACCCAGTACTTC. The genes are TRBV20-1 and TRBJ2-5; D not certain. V was clipped by 6 bases and J by 2 bases, with 16 bases between them. From germline, CDR1 is DFQATT and CDR2 SNEGSKA (reference sequence). This CDR3 contains 14 residues.

This clonotype was counted between two and nine times. This CDR3 reads CASSWDTKNEKLFF. Here the CDR3 DNA reads TGCGCCAGCAGCTGGGACACCAAAAATGAAAAACTGTTTTTT. This rearrangement joins TRBV5-1 to TRBJ1-4; D might be TRBD1 (6 bases). Deletions cut 3 bases from V and 5 bases from J, with 11 bases between. Germline CDR1 is SGHRS and CDR2 is YFSETQ. This CDR3 comprises 14 residues.

This chain joins TRBV13 and TRBJ2-1, with no clear D. CDR1 is PRHDT and CDR2 is FYEKMQ in the germline V gene (reference sequence). Trimming took off 4 bases at V and 1 base at J, with 5 bases between the two ends. The CDR3 runs to 13 residues. The CDR3 protein is CASSSPSYNEQFF. The DNA of the CDR3 is TGTGCCAGCAGCTCCCCATCCTACAATGAGCAGTTCTTC.

This sequence joins TRBV7-9 and TRBJ2-5; the match to TRBD2 covers 12 bases. The CDR3 loop spans 16 amino acids. V was clipped by 4 bases and J by 9 bases; unmatched bases: 12. CDR1 SEHNR and CDR2 FQNEAQ come from the germline V gene (reference sequence). The CDR3 nucleotides are TGTGCCAGCAGCTCAGGACTAGCGGGGAGCCCTTCGGCCCAGTACTTC. Encoded protein: CASSSGLAGSPSAQYF.

J is TRBJ1-5 and V is TRBV6-6; 7 bases agree with TRBD1. Germline V CDR1 and CDR2: MNHNY, SVGAGI (reference sequence). J gave up 7 bases and V 6 bases, and 6 bases lay outside the gene matches. This CDR3 has 13 amino acids. CDR3 amino acids: CASRERQGQPQHF. DNA of the CDR3: TGTGCCAGCAGGGAACGACAGGGACAGCCCCAGCATTTT.

The chain is built from TRBV5-1 and TRBJ2-5, with 11 bases lining up with TRBD1. Germline V gene data show CDR1 as SGHRS and CDR2 as YFSETQ. Trimming cost V 4 bases and J 4 bases; bases outside gene matches: 9. This CDR3 has 16 residues. CDR3 loop: CASSTRTGGQGETQYF. CDR3 nucleotides: TGCGCCAGCAGCACCCGGACAGGGGGCCAAGGAGAGACCCAGTACTTC.

This clonotype was detected a few times. The CDR3 loop is CASSYSDAGVGGGEKLFF. The DNA of the CDR3 is TGTGCCAGCAGTTACTCGGATGCAGGTGTCGGCGGGGGTGAAAAACTGTTTTTT. The chain recombines TRBV6-2 or TRBV6-3 with TRBJ1-4, with TRBD1 as a possible D gene (5 bases). CDR1 and CDR2 (germline): MNHEY, SVGEGT. The CDR3 runs to 18 residues. The V gene lost 0 bases and the J gene lost 7 bases, with 21 bases spanning the gap.